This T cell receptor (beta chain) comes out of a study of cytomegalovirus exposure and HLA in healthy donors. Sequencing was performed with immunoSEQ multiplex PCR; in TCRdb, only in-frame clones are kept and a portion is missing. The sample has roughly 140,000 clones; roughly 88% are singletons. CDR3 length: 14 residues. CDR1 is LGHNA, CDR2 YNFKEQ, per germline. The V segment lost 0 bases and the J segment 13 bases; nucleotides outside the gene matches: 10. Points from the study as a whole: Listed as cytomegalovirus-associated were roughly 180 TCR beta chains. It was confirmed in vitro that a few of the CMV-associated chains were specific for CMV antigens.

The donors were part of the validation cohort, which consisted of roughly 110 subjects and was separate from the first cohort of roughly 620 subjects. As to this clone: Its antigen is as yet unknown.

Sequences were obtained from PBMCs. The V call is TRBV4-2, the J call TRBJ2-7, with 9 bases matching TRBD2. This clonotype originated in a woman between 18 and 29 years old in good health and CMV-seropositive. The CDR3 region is CASSQELALAGRYF. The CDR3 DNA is TGTGCCAGCAGCCAAGAACTCGCCCTAGCGGGGCGTTACTTC.